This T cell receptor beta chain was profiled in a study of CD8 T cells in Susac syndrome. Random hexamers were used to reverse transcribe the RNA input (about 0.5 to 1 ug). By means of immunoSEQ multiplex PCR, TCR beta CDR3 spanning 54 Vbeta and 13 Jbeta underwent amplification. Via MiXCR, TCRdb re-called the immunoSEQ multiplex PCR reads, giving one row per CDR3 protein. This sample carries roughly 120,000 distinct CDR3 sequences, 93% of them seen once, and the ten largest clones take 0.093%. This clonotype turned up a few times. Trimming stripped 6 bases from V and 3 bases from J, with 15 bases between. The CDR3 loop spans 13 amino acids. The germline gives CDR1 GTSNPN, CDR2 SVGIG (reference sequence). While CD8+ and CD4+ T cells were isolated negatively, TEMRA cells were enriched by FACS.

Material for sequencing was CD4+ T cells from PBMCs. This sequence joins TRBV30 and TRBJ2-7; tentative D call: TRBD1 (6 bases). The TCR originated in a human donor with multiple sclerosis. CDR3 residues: CACRQDGGYEQYF. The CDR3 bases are TGTGCCTGCAGACAGGACGGAGGCTACGAGCAGTACTTC.